One sample yielded the 22 T cell receptor beta chains listed below, sequenced in a study of radiotherapy plus CTLA-4 blockade in lung cancer. The data were produced by immunoSEQ multiplex PCR, yet TCRdb's version contains in-frame clones alone and is incomplete. The data show over 40,000 clones, approximately 85% seen once. This material consisted of peripheral blood, taken from a patient treated with radiotherapy plus ipilimumab. The receptor source for this set is a human donor with non-small cell lung cancer who had stable disease on radiotherapy plus ipilimumab.

The chain is built from TRBV18 and TRBJ2-5, with D possibly matching TRBD1 (6 bases). This CDR3 comprises 17 residues. CDR1 is KGHSH, CDR2 LQKENI, per germline. Between the trimmed V and J ends, which lost 1 base and 5 bases, there was a span of 20 bases. The DNA for the CDR3 is TGTGCCAGCTCACCACAGCGGACCAGGGGAAGGCTGGAGACCCAGTACTTC. Translating gives CASSPQRTRGRLETQYF.

The genes are TRBV28 and TRBJ1-2; 12 bases agree with TRBD1. CDR1 is MDHEN and CDR2 is SYDVKM in the germline V gene. V trimming: 5 bases; J trimming: 8 bases; junction bases outside the gene matches: 15. CDR3 length: 17 residues. CDR3 in DNA: TGTGCCAGCAGTCCGACGGGACAGGGGGCGAGGAGTGGAGGCTACACCTTC. Translation: CASSPTGQGARSGGYTF.

The CDR3 DNA sequence: TGTGCCAGCAGTTTCTTGGTGGGGGGGCTGAACATTCAGTACTTC. It is translated as CASSFLVGGLNIQYF. This chain joins TRBV28 and TRBJ2-4; possibly TRBD2 for D (7 bases). The germline gives CDR1 MDHEN, CDR2 SYDVKM. The CDR3 sequence is 15 residues long. The ends were cut back, 3 bases at V and 7 bases at J, with 16 bases in the middle.

This sequence joins TRBV7-2 and TRBJ2-5, with a possible D match to TRBD2 (6 bases). The germline V gene has CDR1 SGHTA and CDR2 FQGNSA. The CDR3 has 13 amino acids. V lost 7 bases, J lost 5 bases, and 14 bases lay in between. The CDR3 DNA sequence: TGTGCCAGCACCCCACCTGGGGGGGAGACCCAGTACTTC. This gives the protein CASTPPGGETQYF. Complete variable domain (other parts from reference TRBV7-2 and TRBJ2-5): GAGVSQSPSNKVTEKGKDVELRCDPISGHTALYWYRQSLGQGLEFLIYFQGNSAPDKSGLPSDRFSAERTGGSVSTLTIQRTQQEDSAVYLCASTPPGGETQYFGPGTRLLVL.

The gene calls are TRBV19 and TRBJ2-6, with a possible D match to TRBD2 (5 bases). This CDR3 has 15 residues. Trimming stripped 4 bases from V and 1 base from J, with 8 bases between. The germline CDR1 and CDR2 sequences are LNHDA and SQIVND (reference sequence). Written as DNA, the CDR3 is TGTGCCAGTAGTACGGGGTTGTCTGGGGCCAACGTCCTGACTTTC. Protein product: CASSTGLSGANVLTF.

This clone was seen more than once but under ten times. The CDR3 loop is CASSLLAGHTDTQYF. The CDR3 bases are TGTGCCAGCAGTTTACTAGCGGGACACACAGATACGCAGTATTTT. The V gene is TRBV28, the J gene TRBJ2-3; 9 bases fit TRBD2. The germline V gene encodes CDR1 MDHEN and CDR2 SYDVKM. The CDR3 spans 15 residues. V shed 2 bases and J 2 bases; nucleotides not matched to a gene: 2.

The chain joins TRBV30 to TRBJ2-7; maybe TRBD2 (7 bases). Germline V gene data show CDR1 as GTSNPN and CDR2 as SVGIG (reference sequence). The CDR3 runs to 13 residues. V lost 5 bases and J lost 3, with 14 bases in between. The CDR3 DNA is TGTGCCTGGGGGGGGGCAGGGAACTACGAGCAGTACTTC. Its protein product is CAWGGAGNYEQYF.

V usage is TRBV30 and J usage is TRBJ1-6; TRBD1 aligns across 8 bases. This CDR3 has 14 residues. The ends lost 3 bases at V and 9 bases at J; junction bases unmatched: 7. Germline assignment: CDR1 GTSNPN and CDR2 SVGIG (reference sequence). For the CDR3, the DNA is TGTGCCTGGAGGGGTCAGGGGGCACCTTCACCCCTCCACTTT. Encoded protein: CAWRGQGAPSPLHF.

V usage is TRBV7-8 and J usage is TRBJ2-2, with D maybe TRBD2 (6 bases). Germline assignment: CDR1 SGHVS and CDR2 FQNEAQ. The CDR3 totals 15 residues. Between the trimmed V and J ends, which lost 5 bases and 5 bases, there was a span of 15 bases. CDR3 in DNA: TGTGCCAGCAGCACCCTCGGTGGGGGGACCGGGGAGCTGTTTTTT. Translation: CASSTLGGGTGELFF.

This rearrangement joins TRBV2 to TRBJ2-1; 7 bases agree with TRBD2. CDR3 size: 17 residues. In germline, CDR1 is SNHLY, CDR2 FYNNEI. The J segment lost 1 base and the V segment lost 2 bases, leaving 8 bases of the junction unmatched. The CDR3 DNA is TGTGCCAGCAGTGAAAGACTAGCACTTGGGTCCTACAATGAGCAGTTCTTC. As protein: CASSERLALGSYNEQFF.

This clone was observed a single time. The chain combines TRBV14 with TRBJ2-7, with 9 positions matching TRBD1. The germline CDR1 and CDR2 sequences are SGHDN and FVKESK. The CDR3 has 15 amino acids. With 3 bases clipped from V and 4 bases from J, the junction kept 7 bases outside the gene matches. CDR3 in DNA: TGTGCCAGCAGCCAGAACAGGGGGCGCTTATACGAGCAGTACTTC. Its translation: CASSQNRGRLYEQYF.

A single count supports this clone. The V and J genes are TRBV28 and TRBJ2-1; D perhaps matches TRBD1 (6 bases). The CDR3 runs 16 residues. Trimming pared 5 bases from V and 7 bases from J, leaving 21 bases between. Germline V CDR1 and CDR2: MDHEN, SYDVKM. The CDR3 DNA reads TGTGCCAGCAGTCCGCTTGGGGGCAGGGTGTTAAATGAGCAGTTCTTC. Translation gives CASSPLGGRVLNEQFF.

The V gene is TRBV2, the J gene TRBJ2-5; 9 nucleotides match TRBD2. The junction had 12 bases not matched to a gene; V was cut back by 0 bases and J by 1 base. The CDR3 has 19 residues. Germline V gene data show CDR1 as SNHLY and CDR2 as FYNNEI. The CDR3 DNA reads as TGTGCCAGCAGTGAAGCGTCGCTAGCGGGATTTTATGGCCAAGAGACCCAGTACTTC. Amino acid sequence: CASSEASLAGFYGQETQYF. The whole variable domain, remainder taken from reference TRBV2 and TRBJ2-5, is EPEVTQTPSHQVTQMGQEVILRCVPISNHLYFYWYRQILGQKVEFLVSFYNNEISEKSEIFDDQFSVERPDGSNFTLKIRSTKLEDSAMYFCASSEASLAGFYGQETQYFGPGTRLLVL.

CDR3 in amino acids: CASSTQTGPYEQYF. For the CDR3, the DNA is TGTGCCAGCAGCACTCAGACAGGCCCTTACGAGCAGTACTTC. The rearrangement joins TRBV7-8 to TRBJ2-7; D perhaps matches TRBD1 (6 bases). V shed 5 bases and J shed 4 bases, with 15 bases lying between them. CDR1 is SGHVS and CDR2 is FQNEAQ in the germline V gene. CDR3 length: 14 residues.

The rearrangement uses TRBV19 and TRBJ2-1, with 7 bases lining up with TRBD1. V shed 5 bases, J shed 8 bases, and the junction held 6 bases outside the gene matches. The CDR3 loop spans 13 amino acids. The germline V gene has CDR1 LNHDA and CDR2 SQIVND (reference sequence). As DNA, the CDR3 is TGTGCCAGTAGTGTTAACAGGGGAGATGAGCAGTTCTTC. Residues: CASSVNRGDEQFF.

A word on this clone: The junction shows a germline mismatch at one end, possibly a read error. DNA of the CDR3: TGTGCCAGCAGTCTATCCGGGACAGTCTTTAACGAGCAGTACTTC. Translation: CASSLSGTVFNEQYF. The chain employs TRBV27 and TRBJ2-7; 7 nucleotides agree with TRBD1. Germline-derived CDR1 and CDR2 are MNHEY and SMNVEV (reference sequence). The CDR3 extends over 15 amino acids.

This clone was counted only a few times. The rearrangement links TRBV19 to TRBJ2-7; maybe TRBD1 (6 bases). CDR1 is LNHDA, CDR2 SQIVND, per germline (reference sequence). Trimming left V 5 bases short and J 0 bases short, with 8 bases between. The CDR3 extends over 13 amino acids. The CDR3 DNA reads TGTGCCAGTAGTGGGGGCTACTCCTACGAGCAGTACTTC. This sequence encodes CASSGGYSYEQYF. The whole variable domain, remainder taken from reference TRBV19 and TRBJ2-7, is DGGITQSPKYLFRKEGQNVTLSCEQNLNHDAMYWYRQDPGQGLRLIYYSQIVNDFQKGDIAEGYSVSREKKESFPLTVTSAQKNPTAFYLCASSGGYSYEQYFGPGTRLTVT.

Written as DNA, the CDR3 is TGTGCCAGCAGCCGGATCGGGACAGCGAAAAACATTCAGTACTTC. Its translation is CASSRIGTAKNIQYF. This chain connects TRBV5-4 to TRBJ2-4; 7 nucleotides align to TRBD1. Losses at the gene ends were 4 bases for V and 4 bases for J; bases not matched to a gene: 8. The CDR3 runs 15 residues. Germline assignment: CDR1 SGHNT and CDR2 YYREEE (reference sequence).

A few counts support this clone. This CDR3 is CASSLTRSGKWNEQFF. CDR3 DNA sequence: TGTGCCAGCAGCTTAACGCGGAGCGGGAAGTGGAATGAGCAGTTCTTC. The V and J genes are TRBV7-3 and TRBJ2-1, with 7 bases matching TRBD2. In germline, CDR1 is SGHTA, CDR2 FQGTGA. V was clipped by 0 bases and J by 7 bases; unmatched bases: 9. The CDR3 consists of 16 residues.

Details on this clone: Other DNA sequences in this sample translate to the same CDR3. V and J are TRBV11-2 and TRBJ1-5; unclear D gene. The CDR3 length is 15 residues. CDR1 is SGHAT and CDR2 is FQNNGV in the germline V gene. V was clipped by 4 bases and J by 5 bases, with 15 bases between them. CDR3 in amino acids: CASSSDGILDQPQHF. As DNA, the CDR3 is TGTGCCAGCAGCTCCGACGGGATCCTGGATCAGCCCCAGCATTTT.

This clone appeared a few times. The J gene is TRBJ1-2, the V gene TRBV4-1; D perhaps matches TRBD1 (6 bases). CDR1 and CDR2 (germline): MGHRA, YSYEKL. CDR3 size: 13 residues. V was shortened by 3 bases and J by 5 bases, with 10 bases between the two germline ends. The DNA of the CDR3 is TGCGCCAGCAGCCAGACAGGATTGTATGGCTACACCTTC. It yields the protein CASSQTGLYGYTF.

This rearrangement joins TRBV19 to TRBJ1-4; TRBD1 might be the D (5 bases). Germline loops: CDR1 LNHDA, CDR2 SQIVND (reference sequence). The V end was cut by 5 bases, the J end by 10 bases, with 11 bases between. This CDR3 spans 12 amino acids. The CDR3 coding sequence is TGTGCCAGTAGTTCCGGGGGAGGAAAACTGTTTTTT. It is translated as CASSSGGGKLFF. Filled out from reference TRBV19 and TRBJ1-4, the complete variable domain reads DGGITQSPKYLFRKEGQNVTLSCEQNLNHDAMYWYRQDPGQGLRLIYYSQIVNDFQKGDIAEGYSVSREKKESFPLTVTSAQKNPTAFYLCASSSGGGKLFFGSGTQLSVL.